Shown below are 22 T cell receptor beta chains from a single sample sequenced in a study of PD-1 blockade in classical Hodgkin lymphoma. Libraries were prepared by immunoSEQ multiplex PCR; TCRdb keeps only in-frame clonotypes and omits some of them. The table shows approximately 14,000 clones, with around 86% occurring only once. Time point specified: cycle 4 day 1 (C4D1), after about 6 weeks of nivolumab. Relapses following autologous stem cell transplantation were seen in all patients, with brentuximab vedotin exposure varying. From thawed PBMCs, magnetic negative selection was used to isolate the CD8+ T cells. The source was CD8+ T cells from blood, collected before the fourth cycle of nivolumab. These receptors came from a human donor with classical Hodgkin lymphoma.

The rearrangement uses TRBV29-1 and TRBJ2-7; tentative D call: TRBD2 (6 bases). Germline loops: CDR1 SQVTM, CDR2 ANQGSEA. Trimming stripped 6 bases from V and 0 bases from J, with 12 bases between. The CDR3 length is 13 residues. The CDR3 loop reads CSVGTGSSYEQYF. The DNA of the CDR3 is TGCAGCGTGGGGACTGGGAGCTCCTACGAGCAGTACTTC.

This clone was seen once. The V gene is TRBV28, the J gene TRBJ2-7; unclear D gene. V shed 5 bases and J shed 2 bases, with 19 bases lying between them. This CDR3 has 16 residues. The germline CDR1 and CDR2 sequences are MDHEN and SYDVKM. CDR3: CASSRAPLDWPYEQYF. CDR3 DNA: TGTGCCAGCAGTCGTGCTCCTCTCGACTGGCCCTACGAGCAGTACTTC. The entire variable domain, with the rest obtained from reference TRBV28 and TRBJ2-7, is as follows: DVKVTQSSRYLVKRTGEKVFLECVQDMDHENMFWYRQDPGLGLRLIYFSYDVKMKEKGDIPEGYSVSREKKERFSLILESASTNQTSMYLCASSRAPLDWPYEQYFGPGTRLTVT.

This chain connects TRBV27 to TRBJ2-3; 9 nucleotides match TRBD2. CDR3 size: 16 residues. The V segment lost 5 bases and the J segment 4 bases; nucleotides outside the gene matches: 10. Germline V gene sequence: CDR1 MNHEY, CDR2 SMNVEV (reference sequence). CDR3 nucleotides: TGTGCCAGCAGTCCTCTAGGTAGCGGGAGCTCAGATACGCAGTATTTT. Amino acids: CASSPLGSGSSDTQYF.

Within the sample, this clone is large. This chain joins TRBV10-3 and TRBJ1-1, with D unclear. V dropped 3 bases and J dropped 3 bases, with 11 bases sitting between them. Germline-derived CDR1 and CDR2 are ENHRY and SYGVKD. The CDR3 extends over 14 amino acids. The CDR3 protein is CAISDGIQDTEAFF. In DNA form, the CDR3 reads TGTGCCATCAGTGATGGAATTCAAGACACTGAAGCTTTCTTT.

The CDR3 coding sequence is TGTGCCATCAGTGAGTCCCACGAGGGATTTTACGAGCAGTACTTC. It yields the protein CAISESHEGFYEQYF. The chain has TRBV10-3 and TRBJ2-7; maybe TRBD2 (5 bases). Trimming cost V 0 bases and J 4 bases, with 13 bases left between them. This CDR3 spans 15 amino acids. Germline V lookup: CDR1 ENHRY, CDR2 SYGVKD.

The rearrangement uses TRBV4-1 and TRBJ2-7; the match to TRBD1 covers 7 bases. The CDR3 has 12 residues. Looked up from germline, CDR1 is MGHRA and CDR2 is YSYEKL. The V and J ends lost 4 bases and 7 bases, in that order; junction bases with no gene match: 4. This CDR3 reads CASSPTGIEQYF. DNA of the CDR3: TGCGCCAGCAGCCCGACAGGGATTGAGCAGTACTTC.

The gene calls are TRBV19 and TRBJ1-5; possible D gene TRBD1, 6 bases. Germline V CDR1 and CDR2: LNHDA, SQIVND (reference sequence). Trimming stripped 3 bases from V and 3 bases from J, with 15 bases between. This CDR3 is built from 16 residues. The CDR3 is CASSMGWGGFNQPQHF. CDR3 DNA sequence: TGTGCCAGTAGTATGGGGTGGGGGGGCTTCAATCAGCCCCAGCATTTT.

The rearrangement uses TRBV15 and TRBJ2-7; 11 bases map to TRBD2. Germline CDR1 LNHNV, CDR2 YYDKDF (reference sequence). The CDR3 sequence is 14 residues long. V was pared by 0 bases and J by 6 bases, with 1 base of the junction left unmatched. The CDR3 here is CATSRDGTSGEQYF. The CDR3 DNA follows: TGTGCCACCAGCAGAGACGGGACTAGCGGCGAGCAGTACTTC. Using reference TRBV15 and TRBJ2-7 for the parts outside the CDR3, the full variable domain is DAMVIQNPRYQVTQFGKPVTLSCSQTLNHNVMYWYQQKSSQAPKLLFHYYDKDFNNEADTPDNFQSRRPNTSFCFLDIRSPGLGDTAMYLCATSRDGTSGEQYFGPGTRLTVT.

The sample holds one count of this clone. The chain joins TRBV27 to TRBJ2-7; 12 bases match TRBD2. Germline V gene sequence: CDR1 MNHEY, CDR2 SMNVEV (reference sequence). Trimming removed 5 bases from V and 7 bases from J; junction bases left unmatched: 12. CDR3 length: 16 residues. CDR3 in amino acids: CASSLSPSGGVREQYF. CDR3 DNA: TGTGCCAGCAGTCTTTCCCCTAGCGGGGGGGTGCGGGAGCAGTACTTC.

The chain joins TRBV28 to TRBJ2-5; 10 bases align to TRBD2. The DNA end lines up better with TRBJ2-7; the J call may be wrong. This CDR3 has 15 amino acids. Germline CDR1 MDHEN, CDR2 SYDVKM. The CDR3 bases are TGTGCCAGCAAACTCGGACTAGCGGAAACCTACGAGCAGTACTTC. Its translation: CASKLGLAETYEQYF.

V and J are TRBV27 and TRBJ2-7; 9 bases line up with TRBD2. The junction had 4 bases not matched to a gene; V was cut back by 3 bases and J by 4 bases. Germline-derived CDR1 and CDR2 are MNHEY and SMNVEV (reference sequence). This CDR3 has 14 residues. This CDR3 reads CASSFGLAGYEQYF. For the CDR3, the DNA is TGTGCCAGCAGTTTTGGGCTAGCGGGATACGAGCAGTACTTC.

This sequence joins TRBV5-5 and TRBJ1-3, with D hard to call. This CDR3 spans 13 amino acids. The germline V gene has CDR1 SGHKS and CDR2 YYEKEE (reference sequence). V dropped 4 bases and J dropped 5 bases, with 10 bases sitting between them. DNA for the CDR3: TGTGCCAGCAGCATGATGGGTCGAAACACCATATATTTT. As protein: CASSMMGRNTIYF.

The J gene is TRBJ2-2, the V gene TRBV27; D gene unclear. The V and J ends lost 3 bases and 5 bases respectively, with 10 bases between them. The germline V gene encodes CDR1 MNHEY and CDR2 SMNVEV (reference sequence). The CDR3 has 14 amino acids. The CDR3 region is CASSFGSTTGELFF. The CDR3 DNA reads as TGTGCCAGCAGTTTTGGCAGCACTACCGGGGAGCTGTTTTTT.

This chain joins TRBV28 and TRBJ2-5; 10 bases fit TRBD1. V dropped 6 bases and J dropped 5; count of bases not matched to a gene: 12. The CDR3 runs 16 residues. Germline CDR1 is MDHEN and CDR2 is SYDVKM. CDR3 coding DNA: TGTGCCAGCAGACCCGGGACAGGGGAGTGGTTGGAGACCCAGTACTTC. Its protein is CASRPGTGEWLETQYF.

The chain couples TRBV28 to TRBJ1-5; D is perhaps TRBD1 (6 bases). Germline V gene lookup returns CDR1 MDHEN and CDR2 SYDVKM. The CDR3 has 15 residues. With 3 bases removed from V and 2 bases from J, the gap between germline ends came to 11 bases. This chain's CDR3 is CASSLGGAGNQPQHF. CDR3 nucleotides: TGTGCCAGCAGTTTGGGGGGCGCCGGCAATCAGCCCCAGCATTTT.

The chain has TRBV27 and TRBJ2-7; D is perhaps TRBD2 (5 bases). Germline lookup yields CDR1 MNHEY and CDR2 SMNVEV (reference sequence). The CDR3 spans 14 residues. V was shortened by 0 bases and J by 5 bases, with 11 bases between the two germline ends. The CDR3 region has the DNA TGTGCCAGCAGTTTATCCGGGGATTCCCACGAGCAGTACTTC. Translation: CASSLSGDSHEQYF.

The V gene is TRBV19, the J gene TRBJ2-5; TRBD1 agrees at 10 bases. The CDR3 sequence is 14 residues long. Germline V gene lookup returns CDR1 LNHDA and CDR2 SQIVND (reference sequence). The V gene end was trimmed by 3 bases and the J gene end by 3 bases; junction bases not matched to a gene: 1. The chain's CDR3 is CASSIGTGEETQYF. CDR3 in DNA: TGTGCCAGTAGTATCGGGACAGGGGAAGAGACCCAGTACTTC.

This chain links TRBV6-5 with TRBJ2-2; D is possibly TRBD1 (6 bases). CDR1 is MNHEY, CDR2 SVGAGI, per germline. The V end was cut by 4 bases, the J end by 5 bases, with 11 bases between. CDR3 length: 14 amino acids. The CDR3 bases are TGTGCCAGCAGTTTAGCCAGGGGTACCGGGGAGCTGTTTTTT. Protein sequence: CASSLARGTGELFF.

The V gene is TRBV7-9, the J gene TRBJ2-4, with a weak D call TRBD1 (5 bases). The CDR3 extends over 16 amino acids. In germline, CDR1 is SEHNR, CDR2 FQNEAQ (reference sequence). V lost 2 bases to trimming and J lost 2 bases, with 13 bases between them. Here the CDR3 DNA reads TGTGCCAGCAGCTTACGCCAGGGAAAGTCCAAAAACATTCAGTACTTC. Translation gives CASSLRQGKSKNIQYF.

CDR3 sequence: CASSLWSVSHLQDVTQYF. The CDR3 nucleotides are TGTGCCAGCAGCTTATGGTCGGTCAGCCATCTACAAGATGTGACCCAGTACTTC. The rearrangement joins TRBV7-6 to TRBJ2-5; no reliable D call. The V end was cut by 2 bases, the J end by 7 bases, with 26 bases between. Germline V gene lookup returns CDR1 SGHVS and CDR2 FNYEAQ. There are 18 residues in the CDR3.

This clone turned up a few times. The rearrangement uses TRBV19 and TRBJ1-1, with D possibly being TRBD1 (6 bases). The V gene lost 11 bases and the J gene lost 0 bases, with 13 bases spanning the gap. The CDR3 length is 13 residues. Germline CDR1 and CDR2: LNHDA and SQIVND (reference sequence). In nucleotides, the CDR3 is TGTGCCTCTTCAAGGGGGATGAACACTGAAGCTTTCTTT. Residues: CASSRGMNTEAFF.

The V call is TRBV6-1, the J call TRBJ1-2; D is ambiguous. Trimming stripped 3 bases from V and 4 bases from J, with 15 bases between. The CDR3 has 15 residues. Germline CDR1 and CDR2: MNHNS and SASEGT. In DNA form, the CDR3 reads TGTGCCAGCAGTGAGGGGATCTATAGTAGCTATGGCTACACCTTC. This gives the protein CASSEGIYSSYGYTF.